These 5 T cell receptor beta chains were all obtained from the same sample, sequenced in a study of graft-versus-host responses after intestinal transplantation. These receptors' targets are unknown. Using immunoSEQ multiplex PCR, the repertoire was profiled, and TCRdb retains in-frame clones only, with some absent. The data contain tens of thousands of clones, 80% to 90% of them seen just once; the ten biggest clones take up approximately 2.7%. The material sequenced was unstimulated CD8+ T cells sorted from spleen or lymph node cells, taken before intestinal transplant. These receptor sequences come from a human donor who received an intestinal transplant.

V and J are TRBV5-1 and TRBJ2-1, with 9 bases that match TRBD2. Trimming cost V 2 bases and J 9 bases; bases outside gene matches: 0. Germline values: CDR1 SGHRS, CDR2 YFSETQ. This CDR3 region has 12 residues. For the CDR3, the DNA is TGCGCCAGCAGCTTACTAGCGGGTGAGCAGTTCTTC. It codes for CASSLLAGEQFF. The full variable domain, its missing parts supplied by reference TRBV5-1 and TRBJ2-1, is KAGVTQTPRYLIKTRGQQVTLSCSPISGHRSVSWYQQTPGQGLQFLFEYFSETQRNKGNFPGRFSGRQFSNSRSEMNVSTLELGDSALYLCASSLLAGEQFFGPGTRLTVL.

The V gene is TRBV7-8, the J gene TRBJ2-2, with D tentatively TRBD1 (6 bases). This CDR3 contains 15 residues. Trimming removed 6 bases from V and 3 bases from J, with 14 bases in between. Germline V gene sequence: CDR1 SGHVS, CDR2 FQNEAQ. Here the CDR3 DNA reads TGTGCCAGCAGGTCGTGGCAGGGGCACACCGGGGAGCTGTTTTTT. As protein: CASRSWQGHTGELFF.

The chain links TRBV13 to TRBJ2-4; 15 bases fit TRBD2. J was trimmed by 6 bases and V by 2 bases; bases with no gene match: 8. The CDR3 sequence is 18 residues long. The germline CDR1 and CDR2 sequences are PRHDT and FYEKMQ (reference sequence). CDR3 sequence reads: CASSLNGLAGGPANIQYF. CDR3 nucleotides: TGTGCCAGCAGCTTAAATGGACTAGCGGGGGGGCCTGCAAACATTCAGTACTTC. Full variable domain (rest looked up from reference TRBV13 and TRBJ2-4): AAGVIQSPRHLIKEKRETATLKCYPIPRHDTVYWYQQGPGQDPQFLISFYEKMQSDKGSIPDRFSAQQFSDYHSELNMSSLELGDSALYFCASSLNGLAGGPANIQYFGAGTRLSVL.

V usage is TRBV4-1 and J usage is TRBJ1-5; D call uncertain. Germline loops: CDR1 MGHRA, CDR2 YSYEKL. Between the trimmed V and J ends, which lost 1 base and 2 bases, there was a span of 12 bases. CDR3 length: 16 residues. The CDR3 region is CASSQGEKAGNQPQHF. CDR3 sequence (DNA): TGCGCCAGCAGCCAAGGAGAGAAGGCGGGCAATCAGCCCCAGCATTTT.

V usage is TRBV9 and J usage is TRBJ1-1; 8 bases fit TRBD1. Germline values: CDR1 SGDLS, CDR2 YYNGEE. The CDR3 loop spans 17 amino acids. V shed 0 bases and J 1 base; nucleotides not matched to a gene: 8. The CDR3 DNA reads TGTGCCAGCAGCGTAGAGAGGGGACAGGTGGGGAACACTGAAGCTTTCTTT. Its protein is CASSVERGQVGNTEAFF.